This TCR beta chain derives from a study of T cell responses to AZD1222 COVID-19 vaccine. Profiled with immunoSEQ multiplex PCR; TCRdb holds only in-frame clones, not every one. The sample lists about 120,000 clones, approximately 90% occurring once. The V and J ends lost 6 bases and 9 bases, in that order; junction bases with no gene match: 6. Germline-derived CDR1 and CDR2 are SQVTM and ANQGSEA. CDR3 size: 13 residues. The TCR sequence derives from an adult who received the MenACWY meningococcal vaccine as a control. The V call is TRBV29-1, the J call TRBJ2-1; TRBD2 agrees at 12 bases. Here the sequenced sample was peripheral blood, taken 28 days after the second dose of the MenACWY control vaccine. CDR3 nucleotides: TGCAGCGTCGTGACTAGCGGGAGAGGTGAGCAGTTCTTC. It codes for CSVVTSGRGEQFF.